This T cell receptor beta chain was found in a study of CXCR3-negative and CXCR3-positive naive CD8 T cells. Overall study context: TRB reads totalled about 140 million, about 1.5 +/- 0.3 million per library. Study-wide points: The study found more hydrophobic TRB CDR3s in CXCR3-positive naive cells than in CXCR3-negative naive cells. Partly lower CXCR3 expression followed cryopreservation, and most assays relied on fresh PBMCs.

Concerning this clonotype itself: What it binds is not known.

This CDR3 comprises 15 residues. The germline V gene has CDR1 MNHNY and CDR2 SVGAGI (reference sequence). The libraries of TRB cDNA were constructed through 5' RACE using UMI labels. TCRdb re-called the 5' RACE reads, yielding one record per CDR3 amino acid sequence without DNA. The sample totals 75,000 to 90,000 distinct CDR3 sequences. The sample was naive CXCR3+ CD8+ T cells from blood. Sample subset: CD45RO-CCR7+CD27+CD95- naive CD8+ T cells expressing CXCR3 (TNR3+). J is TRBJ2-7 and V is TRBV6-6; TCRdb indicates TRBD1, and absent DNA this call remains unverified. The sequence came from a human donor in good health. Some clones in this sample may be carry-over from other donors' samples. The CDR3 protein is CASIPGQGLFYEQYF.